This T cell receptor (beta chain) comes out of a study of identical twins. TCRdb used MiXCR to reprocess the 5' RACE reads, holding one entry per CDR3 protein. The table lists under 300,000 distinct CDR3 sequences, about 9% of them singletons. The CDR3 is made up of 17 amino acids. Germline lookup yields CDR1 MNHEY and CDR2 SMNVEV (reference sequence). With V trimmed by 1 base and J by 0 bases, 7 bases remained unmatched. This clonotype was observed a few times. The data were also submitted as part of a second study, on yellow fever vaccine responses in identical twins.

Sequencing was done on a sample of CD8+ T cells sorted from blood. This TCR was sampled from a woman aged 18-29 years in good health. This chain connects TRBV27 to TRBJ1-2; TRBD1 matches 8 bases. The CDR3 coding sequence is TGTGCCAGCAGTTTATACGGGACAGGTGTGTCTAACTATGGCTACACCTTC. Translated: CASSLYGTGVSNYGYTF.